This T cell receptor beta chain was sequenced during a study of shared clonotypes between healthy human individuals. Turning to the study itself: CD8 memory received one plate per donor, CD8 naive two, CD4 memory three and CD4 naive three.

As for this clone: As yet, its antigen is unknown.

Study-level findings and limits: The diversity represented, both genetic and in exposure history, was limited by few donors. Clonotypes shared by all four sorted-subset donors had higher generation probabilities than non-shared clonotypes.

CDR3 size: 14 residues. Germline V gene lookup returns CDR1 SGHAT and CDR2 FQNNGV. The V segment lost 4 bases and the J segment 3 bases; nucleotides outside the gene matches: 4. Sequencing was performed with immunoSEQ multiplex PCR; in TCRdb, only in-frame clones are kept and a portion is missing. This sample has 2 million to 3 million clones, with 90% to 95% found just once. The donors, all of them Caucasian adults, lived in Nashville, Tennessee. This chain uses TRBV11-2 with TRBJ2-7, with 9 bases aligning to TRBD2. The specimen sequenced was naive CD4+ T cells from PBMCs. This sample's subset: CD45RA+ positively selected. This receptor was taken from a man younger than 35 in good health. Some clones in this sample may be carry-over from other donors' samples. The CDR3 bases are TGTGCCAGCAGCTCCTCGACTAGCGGCTACGAGCAGTACTTC. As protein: CASSSSTSGYEQYF.